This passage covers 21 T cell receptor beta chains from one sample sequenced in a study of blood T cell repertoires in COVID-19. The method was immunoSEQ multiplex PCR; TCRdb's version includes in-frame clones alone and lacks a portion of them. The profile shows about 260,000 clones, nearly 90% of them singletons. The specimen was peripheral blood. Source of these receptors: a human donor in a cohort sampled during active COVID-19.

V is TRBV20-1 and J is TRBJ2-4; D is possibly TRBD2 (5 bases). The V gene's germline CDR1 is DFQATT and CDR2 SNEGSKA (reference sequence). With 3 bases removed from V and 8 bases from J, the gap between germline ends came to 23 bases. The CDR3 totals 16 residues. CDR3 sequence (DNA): TGCAGTGCTAGTCCGGCAGAGCGGATGAAGGCGGACATTCAGTACTTC. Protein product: CSASPAERMKADIQYF.

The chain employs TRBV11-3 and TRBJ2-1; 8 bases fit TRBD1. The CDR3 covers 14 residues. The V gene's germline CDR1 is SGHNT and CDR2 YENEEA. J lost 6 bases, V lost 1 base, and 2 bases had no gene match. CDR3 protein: CASSLGQGSNEQFF. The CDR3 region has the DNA TGTGCCAGCAGCTTAGGACAGGGGAGCAATGAGCAGTTCTTC.

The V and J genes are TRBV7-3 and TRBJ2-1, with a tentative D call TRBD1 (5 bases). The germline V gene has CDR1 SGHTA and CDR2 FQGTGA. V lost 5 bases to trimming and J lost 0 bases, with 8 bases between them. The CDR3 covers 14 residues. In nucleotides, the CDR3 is TGTGCCAGCAGCCCAAGGGGCTCCTACAATGAGCAGTTCTTC. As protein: CASSPRGSYNEQFF.

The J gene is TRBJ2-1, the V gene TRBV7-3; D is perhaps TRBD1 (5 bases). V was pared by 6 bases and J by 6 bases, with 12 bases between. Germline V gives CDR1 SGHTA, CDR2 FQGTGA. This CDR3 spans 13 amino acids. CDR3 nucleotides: TGTGCCAGCAGTGAGCGAAGGGGCAATGAGCAGTTCTTC. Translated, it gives CASSERRGNEQFF.

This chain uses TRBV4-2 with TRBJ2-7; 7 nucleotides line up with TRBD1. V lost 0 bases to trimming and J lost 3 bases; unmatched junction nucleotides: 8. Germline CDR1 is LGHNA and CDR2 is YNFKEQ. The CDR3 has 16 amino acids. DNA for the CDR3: TGTGCCAGCAGCCAAGATAAGGGGGCGGCTTTCTACGAGCAGTACTTC. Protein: CASSQDKGAAFYEQYF.

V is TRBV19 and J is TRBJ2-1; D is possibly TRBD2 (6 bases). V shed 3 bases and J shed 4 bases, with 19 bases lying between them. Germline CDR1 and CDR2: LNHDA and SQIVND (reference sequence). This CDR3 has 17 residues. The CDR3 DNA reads TGTGCCAGTAGTATGGGGGGAAGGCGGGGCGATTACAATGAGCAGTTCTTC. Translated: CASSMGGRRGDYNEQFF. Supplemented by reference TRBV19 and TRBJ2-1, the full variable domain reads DGGITQSPKYLFRKEGQNVTLSCEQNLNHDAMYWYRQDPGQGLRLIYYSQIVNDFQKGDIAEGYSVSREKKESFPLTVTSAQKNPTAFYLCASSMGGRRGDYNEQFFGPGTRLTVL.

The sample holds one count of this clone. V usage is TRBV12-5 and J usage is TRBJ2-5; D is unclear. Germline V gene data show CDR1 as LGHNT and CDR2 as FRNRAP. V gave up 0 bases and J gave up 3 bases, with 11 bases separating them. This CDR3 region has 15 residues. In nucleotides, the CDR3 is TGTGCTAGTGGTTTGGTCCCTCGACGGGAAGAGACCCAGTACTTC. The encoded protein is CASGLVPRREETQYF.

The CDR3 DNA is TGTGCCAGCAGCTTAGCAGGGGAATCCTACGAGCAGTACTTC. This translates into CASSLAGESYEQYF. V and J are TRBV7-9 and TRBJ2-7, with D maybe TRBD1 (5 bases). Trimming pared 0 bases from V and 1 base from J, leaving 7 bases between. This CDR3 spans 14 amino acids. The V gene's germline CDR1 is SEHNR and CDR2 FQNEAQ (reference sequence).

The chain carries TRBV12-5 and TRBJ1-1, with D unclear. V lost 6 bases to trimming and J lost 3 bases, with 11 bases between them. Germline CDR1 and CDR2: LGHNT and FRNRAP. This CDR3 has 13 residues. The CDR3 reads CASGPPQDTEAFF. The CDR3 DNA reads TGTGCTAGTGGGCCACCTCAGGACACTGAAGCTTTCTTT.

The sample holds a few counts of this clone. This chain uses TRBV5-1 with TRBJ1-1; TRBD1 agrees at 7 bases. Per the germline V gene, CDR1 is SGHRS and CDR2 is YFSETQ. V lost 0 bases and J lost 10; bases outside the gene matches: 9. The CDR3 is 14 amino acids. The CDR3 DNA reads TGCGCCAGCAGCTTGGCAGTGGACAGGAGGAGAGCTTTCTTT. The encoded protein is CASSLAVDRRRAFF. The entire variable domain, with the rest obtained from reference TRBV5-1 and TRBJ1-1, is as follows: KAGVTQTPRYLIKTRGQQVTLSCSPISGHRSVSWYQQTPGQGLQFLFEYFSETQRNKGNFPGRFSGRQFSNSRSEMNVSTLELGDSALYLCASSLAVDRRRAFFGQGTRLTVV.

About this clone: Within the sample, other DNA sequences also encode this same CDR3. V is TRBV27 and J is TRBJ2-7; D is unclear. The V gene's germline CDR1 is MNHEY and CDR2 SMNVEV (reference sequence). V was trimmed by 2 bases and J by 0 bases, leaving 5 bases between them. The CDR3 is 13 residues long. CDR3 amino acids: CASSLGLSYEQYF. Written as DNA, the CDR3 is TGTGCCAGCAGTTTAGGCCTCTCCTACGAGCAGTACTTC.

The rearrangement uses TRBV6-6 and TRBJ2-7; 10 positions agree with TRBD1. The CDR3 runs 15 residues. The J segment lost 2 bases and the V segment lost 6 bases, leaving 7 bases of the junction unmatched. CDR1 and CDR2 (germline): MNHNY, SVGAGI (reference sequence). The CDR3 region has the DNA TGTGCCAGCAGAGACGGGACAGGGGCGACCTACGAGCAGTACTTC. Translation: CASRDGTGATYEQYF.

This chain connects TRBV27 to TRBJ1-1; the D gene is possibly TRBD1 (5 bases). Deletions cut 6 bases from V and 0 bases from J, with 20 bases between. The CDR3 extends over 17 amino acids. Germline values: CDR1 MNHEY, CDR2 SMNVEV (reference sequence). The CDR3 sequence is CASSPSVDRRMNTEAFF. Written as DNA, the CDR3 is TGTGCCAGCAGCCCTTCAGTCGACAGACGCATGAACACTGAAGCTTTCTTT.

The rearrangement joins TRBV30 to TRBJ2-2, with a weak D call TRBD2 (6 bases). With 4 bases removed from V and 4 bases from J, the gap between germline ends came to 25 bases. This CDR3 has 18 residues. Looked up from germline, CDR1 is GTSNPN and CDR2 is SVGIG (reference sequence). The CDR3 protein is CAWTGWTRGEAVTGELFF. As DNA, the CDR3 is TGTGCCTGGACCGGATGGACGCGGGGAGAGGCCGTCACCGGGGAGCTGTTTTTT.

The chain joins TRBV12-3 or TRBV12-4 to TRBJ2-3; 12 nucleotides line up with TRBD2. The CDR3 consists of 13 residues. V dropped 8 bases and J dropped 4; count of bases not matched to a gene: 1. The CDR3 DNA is TGTGCCAGCCGACTAGCGGGGGCAGATACGCAGTATTTT. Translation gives CASRLAGADTQYF.

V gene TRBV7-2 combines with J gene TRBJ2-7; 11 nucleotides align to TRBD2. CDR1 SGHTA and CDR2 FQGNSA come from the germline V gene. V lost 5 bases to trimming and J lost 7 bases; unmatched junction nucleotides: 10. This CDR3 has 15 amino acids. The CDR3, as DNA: TGTGCCAGCAGCCCCTTGACTAGCGGGATATCAGAGCAGTACTTC. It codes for CASSPLTSGISEQYF.

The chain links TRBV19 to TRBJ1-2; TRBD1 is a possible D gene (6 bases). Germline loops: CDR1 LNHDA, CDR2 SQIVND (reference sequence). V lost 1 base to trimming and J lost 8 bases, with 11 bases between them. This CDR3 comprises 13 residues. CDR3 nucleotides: TGTGCCAGTAGTATAGCGACAGGTCGCGGCTACACCTTC. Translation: CASSIATGRGYTF.

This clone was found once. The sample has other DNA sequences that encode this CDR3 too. The CDR3 loop is CASSLEGGTEAFF. As DNA, the CDR3 is TGTGCCAGCAGCTTAGAGGGGGGGACTGAAGCTTTCTTT. This sequence joins TRBV7-9 and TRBJ1-1; possibly TRBD1 for D (6 bases). Germline CDR1 SEHNR, CDR2 FQNEAQ (reference sequence). The V and J ends lost 1 base and 5 bases respectively, with 8 bases between them. The CDR3 has 13 amino acids. Full variable domain (remainder filled in from reference TRBV7-9 and TRBJ1-1): DTGVSQNPRHKITKRGQNVTFRCDPISEHNRLYWYRQTLGQGPEFLTYFQNEAQLEKSRLLSDRFSAERPKGSFSTLEIQRTEQGDSAMYLCASSLEGGTEAFFGQGTRLTVV.

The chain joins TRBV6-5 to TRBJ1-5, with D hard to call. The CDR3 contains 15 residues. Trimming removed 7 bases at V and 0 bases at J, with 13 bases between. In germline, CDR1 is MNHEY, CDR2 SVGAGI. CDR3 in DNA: TGTGCCAGCATGGTAGCCTTTTATAGCAATCAGCCCCAGCATTTT. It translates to CASMVAFYSNQPQHF.

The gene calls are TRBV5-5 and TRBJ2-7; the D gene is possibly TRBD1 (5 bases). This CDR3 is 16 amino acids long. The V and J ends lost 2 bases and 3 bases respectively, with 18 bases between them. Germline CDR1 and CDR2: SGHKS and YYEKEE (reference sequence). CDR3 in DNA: TGTGCCAGCAGCTTAAAAGGGGTCCCGGAAAACTACGAGCAGTACTTC. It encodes CASSLKGVPENYEQYF.

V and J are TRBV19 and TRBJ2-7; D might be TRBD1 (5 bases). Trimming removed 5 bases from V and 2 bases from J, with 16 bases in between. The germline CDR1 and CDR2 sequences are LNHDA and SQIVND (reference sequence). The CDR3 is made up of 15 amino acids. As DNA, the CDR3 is TGTGCCAGTAGTCCTCAGGGTAGGCGCGCCTACGAGCAGTACTTC. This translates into CASSPQGRRAYEQYF.